These T cell receptor beta chains were read from a single sample in a study of blood T cell repertoires in COVID-19. The protocol was immunoSEQ multiplex PCR, while the TCRdb copy is restricted to in-frame clones and leaves out a portion. The repertoire consists of over 300,000 clones, with around 91% occurring once and the leading ten covering about 7%. Source material: peripheral blood. These receptors were taken from a man aged 18 to 35 with active or convalescent COVID-19. CDR3s leave out the opening cysteine and the closing phenylalanine or tryptophan.

v_call	j_call	cdr3_aa
TRBV19	TRBJ1-5	ASSMGWTGDQPQH
TRBV9	TRBJ2-1	ASSDGQGNNEQF
TRBV6-6	TRBJ1-3	ASEKPTGSAGNTIY
TRBV18	TRBJ2-1	ASSPNYRSSSYNEQF
TRBV5-1	TRBJ2-5	ASSYRDREETQY
TRBV25-1	TRBJ2-7	ASSVGQGPLEQY
TRBV19	TRBJ1-1	ASSISHSTEAF
TRBV29-1	TRBJ2-2	SVLAANTGELF
TRBV6-5	TRBJ2-5	ASRDRGEETQY
TRBV10-3	TRBJ2-5	AISAGGLETQY
TRBV11-3	TRBJ1-3	ASSQDSGNTIY
TRBV28	TRBJ2-1	ASGGSSYNEQF
TRBV7-3	TRBJ2-3	ASSLRARGLADTQY
TRBV6-2/TRBV6-3	TRBJ2-7	ASGRGGNEQY
TRBV7-9	TRBJ1-1	ASSLPWNRDIILNTEAF
TRBV7-3	TRBJ2-3	ASSLTGQRRDTQY
TRBV5-5	TRBJ1-5	ASSSPGAGASQPQH
TRBV7-3	TRBJ2-6	ASSLVAGANVLT
TRBV5-1	TRBJ2-1	ASRAVSYNEQF
TRBV29-1	TRBJ2-7	SVGTSPYEQY
TRBV3-1/TRBV3-2	TRBJ2-7	ASSQSTRGQY
TRBV18	TRBJ1-3	ATLRGRSSGNTIY
TRBV12-5	TRBJ2-7	ASGPAGDEQY
TRBV6-1	TRBJ2-6	ASSGQGYYSGANVLT
TRBV12-3/TRBV12-4	TRBJ1-2	ASSRDSRYGYT
TRBV7-3	TRBJ1-6	ASSLGQGYSPLH
TRBV7-3	TRBJ2-1	ASSLIPGYNEQF
TRBV28	TRBJ1-5	ASSFFRDSNQPQH
TRBV19	TRBJ2-7	ASSIAGREHYEQY
TRBV5-1	TRBJ2-1	ASSLAAGQKYNEQF
TRBV6-5	TRBJ2-2	ASRIDRTGELF
TRBV14	TRBJ2-7	ASSPDRGSYEQY
TRBV5-5	TRBJ2-3	ASRRGQGAGDTQY
TRBV24-1	TRBJ2-1	ATRIERELGGNEQF
TRBV2	TRBJ2-3	ARAGLAADTQY
TRBV3-1/TRBV3-2	TRBJ2-1	ASSPDRGRRNEQF
TRBV6-5	TRBJ1-6	ASSSGQSYNSPLH
TRBV6-2/TRBV6-3	TRBJ1-2	ASSRTGGSGYT
TRBV3-1/TRBV3-2	TRBJ1-6	ASSSRDRVSPLH
TRBV7-9	TRBJ1-1	ASRSGTPNTEAF
TRBV27	TRBJ2-5	ASSYTPRLAGQETQY
TRBV5-6	TRBJ1-2	ASSDEGGGYT
TRBV19	TRBJ2-1	ASSTRLAGYNEQF
TRBV7-3	TRBJ1-1	ASSSSGLFGEAF
TRBV5-1	TRBJ1-2	ASSLFGTGLNYGYT
TRBV15	TRBJ2-5	ATSRPSGGQETQY
TRBV11-3	TRBJ2-5	ASSLGLAGKETQY
TRBV10-3	TRBJ2-1	AIGDYRDSYNEQF
TRBV28	TRBJ2-2	ASSLYGRLGLAGRTTGELF
TRBV30	TRBJ2-3	AWSGGGATRTDTQY
TRBV24-1	TRBJ1-3	ATSSSSGNTIY
TRBV28	TRBJ1-1	ASALDYSGGKGTEAF